This T cell receptor beta chain was documented in a study of blood T cell repertoires in COVID-19. Across the whole study: Samples representing acute and convalescent COVID-19 were sourced from the United States, Italy and Spain. Sources were T cells, B-cell-depleted T cells, or PBMCs; the material itself was cDNA or gDNA.

Remarks on this clone: Other DNA sequences of this sample code for an identical CDR3.

CDR1 is SNHLY, CDR2 FYNNEI, per germline. The CDR3 totals 12 residues. V dropped 3 bases and J dropped 5 bases, with 7 bases sitting between them. The method was immunoSEQ multiplex PCR; TCRdb's version includes in-frame clones alone and lacks a portion of them. This table has about 120,000 clones, roughly 88% appearing once. The chain couples TRBV2 to TRBJ1-2, with D possibly matching TRBD1 (5 bases). Sequenced sample: peripheral blood. The TCR comes from a man aged 45-65 years with acute or convalescent COVID-19. The CDR3 DNA is TGTGCCAGCAGTGAGGGGGGATATGGCTACACCTTC. It is translated as CASSEGGYGYTF.